The clone carrying this T cell receptor (beta chain) was found a few times. The data are from a study of blood T cells in healthy people across ages. Together with a sample-barcoded 5' primer, a J-beta primer mix was included in a second PCR lasting roughly 6 to 12 cycles. TCRdb called the 5' RACE reads again in MiXCR, with one record for every CDR3 protein. The profile covers over 300,000 distinct CDR3 sequences, with approximately 51% appearing a single time and approximately 51% taken by the ten largest. Germline assignment: CDR1 MRHNA and CDR2 SNTAGT. The CDR3 extends over 15 amino acids. V was trimmed by 8 bases and J by 4 bases, leaving 20 bases between them. The draw of peripheral blood yielded 8.5 to 10 milliliters from each donor.

The clonotype was recovered from a man aged 60 to 75 in good health. The sequencing sample was made of blood. The V gene is TRBV6-4, the J gene TRBJ1-1; D possibly corresponds to TRBD1 (6 bases). As DNA, the CDR3 is TGTGCCAGCCCCAGACTCGGGGGCTGCCGCACTGAAGCTTTCTTT. Protein product: CASPRLGGCRTEAFF.